This TCR beta chain was sequenced during a study of human T cells and chemical hapten exposure. Germline V gene lookup returns CDR1 SGHVS and CDR2 FQNEAQ. V lost 2 bases, J lost 10 bases, and 15 bases lay in between. There are 14 residues in the CDR3. As the library was built, unique molecular identifiers were attached to individual cDNA molecules. TCRdb re-derived calls from the RACE reads in MiXCR, one entry per CDR3 protein. This table has under 90,000 distinct CDR3 sequences, about 8.9% appearing once. The time point denotes: pre-sensitization, week 0. Treatment in this sample: therapeutic diphenylcyclopropenone sensitization with weekly scalp DPC. Notes on the study in general: Versus controls, expanded TCRs had significantly more large CDR3 similarity clusters.

Many counts were recorded for this clonotype. The antigen is not known. The TCR was taken from a woman between 35 and 50 years old with alopecia areata. Some clones in this sample may be carry-over from other donors' samples. This chain joins TRBV7-8 and TRBJ1-5; D remains ambiguous. Specimen: whole blood, collected in connection with sensitization to the hapten diphenylcyclopropenone (DPC). CDR3 coding DNA: TGTGCCAGCAGCTTACAATCAACAGAGGAACCCCAGCATTTT. Its protein product is CASSLQSTEEPQHF.